These 9 T cell receptor beta chains came from one sample sequenced in a study of blood T cells in healthy people across ages. Combining a sample-barcoded 5' primer with a J-beta primer mix, a second PCR ran for about 7 to 11 cycles. TCRdb independently ran MiXCR on the 5' RACE reads; one entry per CDR3 protein. The table shows roughly 680,000 distinct CDR3 sequences, with approximately 52% occurring only once. Sequencing used blood. These receptors were taken from a woman at least 80 years old in good health.

About this clonotype itself: With a much larger clone just one base away, this may be a read error. V is TRBV7-9 and J is TRBJ2-7, with D uncertain. Trimming removed 5 bases at V and 12 bases at J, with 17 bases between. Germline V gene lookup returns CDR1 SEHNR and CDR2 FQNEAQ (reference sequence). There are 12 residues in the CDR3. In DNA form, the CDR3 reads TGTGCCAGCAGCCTTCAAAGAGGTCGCCGGTACTTC. Translating it yields CASSLQRGRRYF. Full variable domain (rest looked up from reference TRBV7-9 and TRBJ2-7): DTGVSQNPRHKITKRGQNVTFRCDPISEHNRLYWYRQTLGQGPEFLTYFQNEAQLEKSRLLSDRFSAERPKGSFSTLEIQRTEQGDSAMYLCASSLQRGRRYFGPGTRLTVT.

This clonotype has just a few counts. The chain combines TRBV6-6 with TRBJ1-1; D call uncertain. The CDR3 spans 13 residues. Germline CDR1 MNHNY, CDR2 SVGAGI (reference sequence). V was clipped by 10 bases and J by 0 bases, with 12 bases between them. The CDR3 sequence is CATLWGLNTEAFF. For the CDR3, the DNA is TGTGCCACCTTATGGGGTTTGAACACTGAAGCTTTCTTT.

This clonotype was counted a single time. The chain carries TRBV9 and TRBJ2-5, with 10 bases lining up with TRBD1. Unmatched junction bases numbered 13, after V lost 4 bases and J lost 7 bases. The CDR3 contains 16 residues. Germline CDR1 SGDLS, CDR2 YYNGEE. The CDR3 here is CASSSRTGGNPATQYF. The DNA of the CDR3 is TGTGCCAGCAGCTCCAGGACAGGGGGAAACCCGGCGACCCAGTACTTC.

A note on this clonotype: Since a much larger clone is just one base distant, this may be a read error. CDR3 nucleotides: TGTGCCGGCAGCCCTCCCGGAGGGGACAGAACCTACGAGCAGTACTTC. Amino acids: CAGSPPGGDRTYEQYF. This sequence joins TRBV9 and TRBJ2-7; possible D gene TRBD1, 7 bases. Germline V gives CDR1 SGDLS, CDR2 YYNGEE. This CDR3 is 16 amino acids long.

The rearrangement uses TRBV7-2 and TRBJ2-2; a weak D match, TRBD1 (5 bases). There are 15 residues in the CDR3. Germline CDR1 is SGHTA and CDR2 is FQGNSA. Between the trimmed V and J ends, which lost 3 bases and 6 bases, there was a span of 14 bases. The CDR3 protein is CASSFTQGSSGELFF. CDR3 DNA: TGTGCCAGCAGCTTCACCCAGGGAAGCTCCGGGGAGCTGTTTTTT.

This clonotype was observed a few times. The chain has TRBV18 and TRBJ2-1; TRBD1 might be the D (6 bases). Germline CDR1 is KGHSH and CDR2 is LQKENI. This CDR3 spans 14 amino acids. V shed 8 bases and J shed 2 bases, with 13 bases lying between them. CDR3 DNA: TGTGCCAGCGCCCAGGGGATTCCCTACAATGAGCAGTTCTTC. Its protein is CASAQGIPYNEQFF.

CDR3 protein: CAISESGSVNTGELFF. Here the CDR3 DNA reads TGTGCCATCAGTGAGTCGGGTTCGGTGAACACCGGGGAGCTGTTTTTT. V usage is TRBV10-3 and J usage is TRBJ2-2; D uncertain. CDR3 size: 16 residues. The germline CDR1 and CDR2 sequences are ENHRY and SYGVKD. Between the trimmed V and J ends, which lost 0 bases and 1 base, there was a span of 9 bases.

The table lists this clonotype with many counts. This chain uses TRBV29-1 with TRBJ1-2; 7 bases map to TRBD1. CDR3 length: 12 residues. V dropped 7 bases and J dropped 2; count of bases not matched to a gene: 4. Germline V gene lookup returns CDR1 SQVTM and CDR2 ANQGSEA. The CDR3 DNA sequence: TGCAGCGCCGCGACAGGGAACTATGGCTACACCTTC. Protein: CSAATGNYGYTF.

This clonotype was detected a few times. This chain connects TRBV6-1 to TRBJ1-3; D not resolved. The CDR3 has 15 amino acids. The germline V gene has CDR1 MNHNS and CDR2 SASEGT. Trimming stripped 1 base from V and 1 base from J, with 8 bases between. CDR3: CASSEDGFSGNTIYF. The CDR3 region has the DNA TGTGCCAGCAGTGAAGACGGGTTTTCTGGAAACACCATATATTTT.